One sample yielded the 13 T cell receptor beta chains listed below, sequenced in a study of T cells after yellow fever vaccination (dated by TCRdb to between 2018 and 2021). The treatment or condition label corresponds to: live attenuated yellow fever vaccine strain. The library relied on 5' RACE. These reads were obtained on an Illumina NovaSeq 6000. TCRdb applied fastp at Q25 and MiXCR to the public reads, then kept only in-frame beta chains. All rows with the same CDR3 protein become a single entry with the most common DNA and genes. Recorded for this sample are 120,000 or so distinct CDR3 sequences; 12% to 15% of them occurred a single time. Clones ranked in the top ten supply more than 40% of the sample. The sample in question was CD8+ T cells sorted from PBMCs, obtained 5 days after the yellow fever booster vaccination. These receptors came from a man between 18 and 29 years old who received the YFV17D yellow fever vaccine.

The chain employs TRBV12-3 or TRBV12-4 and TRBJ2-7; D might be TRBD2 (5 bases). This CDR3 is 13 amino acids long. V was cut by 5 bases and J by 4 bases, with 12 bases left in between. Here the CDR3 DNA reads TGTGCCAGCAGTCCCCCTCCGGGATACGAGCAGTACTTC. Protein: CASSPPPGYEQYF.

The chain employs TRBV30 and TRBJ2-1; a weak D match, TRBD2 (6 bases). From germline, CDR1 is GTSNPN and CDR2 SVGIG (reference sequence). This CDR3 is built from 15 residues. Deletions cut 1 base from V and 8 bases from J, with 18 bases between. The CDR3 is CAWSGLKVLADEQFF. CDR3 in DNA: TGTGCCTGGAGTGGCTTAAAAGTACTAGCCGATGAGCAGTTCTTC.

Written as DNA, the CDR3 is TGCGCCAGCAGCCGGTTGGCGGGACTAGGGGTAGGGGACTACGAGCAGTACGTC. Translation: CASSRLAGLGVGDYEQYV. The chain uses TRBV4-1 and TRBJ2-7; 8 bases agree with TRBD2. CDR1 MGHRA and CDR2 YSYEKL come from the germline V gene. J was trimmed by 3 bases and V by 4 bases; bases with no gene match: 17. This CDR3 comprises 18 residues.

This clonotype was detected only a few times. In DNA, the CDR3 is TGTGCCAGCAGCGTAGTTTGGCAGGGGAATGAGCAGTTCTTC. Encoded protein: CASSVVWQGNEQFF. The chain links TRBV9 to TRBJ2-1; TRBD1 might be the D (6 bases). The CDR3 has 14 residues. From germline, CDR1 is SGDLS and CDR2 YYNGEE. The V and J ends lost 0 bases and 7 bases respectively, with 11 bases between them.

The CDR3 region has the DNA TGCGCCAGCAGCCGGAGACAAACCCGCTTGAACACTGAAGCTTTCTTT. It encodes CASSRRQTRLNTEAFF. The J gene is TRBJ1-1, the V gene TRBV4-1; D gene ambiguous. V dropped 4 bases and J dropped 0 bases, with 15 bases sitting between them. CDR1 is MGHRA and CDR2 is YSYEKL in the germline V gene. This CDR3 contains 16 residues.

This clonotype was seen repeatedly, ten times or more. The chain couples TRBV4-1 to TRBJ1-1; tentatively, D is TRBD1 (6 bases). Trimming took off 3 bases at V and 1 base at J, with 6 bases between the two ends. The CDR3 sequence is 13 residues long. Germline V CDR1 and CDR2: MGHRA, YSYEKL. The CDR3 sequence: CASSQTGNTEAFF. In DNA form, the CDR3 reads TGCGCCAGCAGCCAGACAGGGAACACTGAAGCTTTCTTT.

This clonotype was seen many times. This sequence joins TRBV7-9 and TRBJ2-7; unclear D gene. The CDR3 is made up of 15 amino acids. Per the germline V gene, CDR1 is SEHNR and CDR2 is FQNEAQ (reference sequence). With 2 bases removed from V and 7 bases from J, the gap between germline ends came to 18 bases. The CDR3 DNA follows: TGTGCCAGCAGCTTAAGCGTCAGCATGGCGGATGAGCAGTACTTC. This gives the protein CASSLSVSMADEQYF.

This clonotype was counted between two and nine times. In DNA form, the CDR3 reads TGTGCCATCAGTGAATTTAGGACAGGGGGCTTCCGGGAGCTGTTTTTT. Translating gives CAISEFRTGGFRELFF. The rearrangement joins TRBV10-3 to TRBJ2-2; 11 positions agree with TRBD1. The germline V gene has CDR1 ENHRY and CDR2 SYGVKD. This CDR3 spans 16 amino acids. J gave up 9 bases and V 3 bases, and 9 bases lay outside the gene matches.

This clonotype was counted a few times. V is TRBV24-1 and J is TRBJ2-3; D is perhaps TRBD1 (6 bases). V lost 5 bases and J lost 2, with 10 bases in between. Germline assignment: CDR1 KGHDR and CDR2 SFDVKD. This CDR3 spans 14 amino acids. This CDR3 reads CATSAGQYTDTQYF. The CDR3 DNA follows: TGTGCCACCAGTGCCGGACAGTACACAGATACGCAGTATTTT.

CDR3 coding DNA: TGCGCCAGCAGCTTGTCCCGGCTAGGGGGTGGAGAGACCCAGTACTTC. Protein product: CASSLSRLGGGETQYF. The chain has TRBV5-1 and TRBJ2-5, with a possible D match to TRBD1 (6 bases). Trimming pared 1 base from V and 4 bases from J, leaving 17 bases between. Germline V gene lookup returns CDR1 SGHRS and CDR2 YFSETQ. This CDR3 is built from 16 residues.

The rearrangement links TRBV7-9 to TRBJ2-7, with TRBD2 matching 7 bases. CDR1 and CDR2 (germline): SEHNR, FQNEAQ (reference sequence). The CDR3 covers 12 residues. CDR3 bases: TGTGCGGGGGAGGGGCGGCCCGGCGAGCAGTACTTC. Its protein is CAGEGRPGEQYF. The full variable domain, completed using reference TRBV7-9 and TRBJ2-7, is DTGVSQNPRHKITKRGQNVTFRCDPISEHNRLYWYRQTLGQGPEFLTYFQNEAQLEKSRLLSDRFSAERPKGSFSTLEIQRTEQGDSAMYLCAGEGRPGEQYFGPGTRLTVT.

This clonotype appeared a few times. The genes are TRBV12-3 or TRBV12-4 and TRBJ2-3; D gene uncertain. The CDR3 has 12 residues. The germline V and J ends were trimmed by 6 bases and 1 base, with 5 bases remaining between them. The CDR3 coding sequence is TGTGCCAGCAGGTACGGCACAGATACGCAGTATTTT. Amino acids: CASRYGTDTQYF.

This clonotype was counted between two and nine times. The rearrangement joins TRBV4-2 to TRBJ1-1, with no clear D. CDR3 length: 16 residues. Germline V gene sequence: CDR1 LGHNA, CDR2 YNFKEQ. V was pared by 0 bases and J by 0 bases, with 11 bases between. CDR3 coding DNA: TGTGCCAGCAGCCAAGACTACAGTGGGTTGAACACTGAAGCTTTCTTT. Its translation is CASSQDYSGLNTEAFF.